The following is a TCR beta chain sequence with its context. A much more abundant neighbour one base away suggests this may be a read error. This sample stems from a study of glioma-infiltrating T cells. Using RNA template, CDR3s of TCR alpha and beta were amplified with iRepertoire arm-PCR. TCRdb analysed the multiplex PCR reads with MiXCR anew, one entry per CDR3 protein. Of about 180,000 distinct CDR3 sequences in the sample, 43% were seen once. This TCR was recovered from a human donor with low-grade glioma or glioblastoma, undergoing nonglioma brain surgery, or in good health (not recorded which). Material: glioma tissue, nonneoplastic brain tissue, or PBMCs (not recorded which).

Here the CDR3 reads CSALPATSGSTDTQYF. CDR3 bases: TGCAGTGCTCTCCCCGCGACTAGCGGAAGCACAGATACGCAGTATTTT. This rearrangement joins TRBV20-1 to TRBJ2-3; TRBD2 agrees at 9 bases. This CDR3 has 16 residues. J gave up 0 bases and V 5 bases, and 9 bases lay outside the gene matches. Germline V gene sequence: CDR1 DFQATT, CDR2 SNEGSKA (reference sequence).